These T cell receptor beta chains were read from a single sample in a study of cytotoxic CD8 clonotypes in ibrutinib-treated CLL. Assay: immunoSEQ multiplex PCR; the TCRdb copy retains only in-frame clones and omits some. In the table there are about 300,000 clones, 60% to 80% of which are singletons. This material consisted of PBMCs, taken at disease progression, from a patient treated with ibrutinib. These receptor sequences come from a human donor with chronic lymphocytic leukemia. Each CDR3 is given with its conserved first and last residue. Each record gives: clone size, V gene, D gene, J gene, CDR3 protein, CDR3 DNA. The D gene is left open where the match is weak. Expanded clones are given a class, and other clones once, few, many or no size at all.

many	TRBV7-6	TRBD1	TRBJ2-7	CASSLTGEREQYF	TGTGCCAGCAGCTTAACAGGGGAGCGAGAGCAGTACTTC
-	TRBV7-2	-	TRBJ1-3	CASSLASPAGNTIYF	TGTGCCAGCAGCTTAGCTAGCCCGGCTGGAAACACCATATATTTT
-	TRBV15	-	TRBJ1-2	CATSRDFRAGYGYTF	TGTGCCACCAGCAGAGATTTCCGGGCCGGCTATGGCTACACCTTC
-	TRBV25-1	-	TRBJ1-1	CASSQRAVESPEAFF	TGTGCCAGCAGCCAAAGGGCCGTGGAGAGCCCTGAAGCTTTCTTT
-	TRBV9	-	TRBJ2-7	CASSTSSGFSYEQYF	TGTGCCAGCAGCACGAGCTCAGGGTTCTCCTACGAGCAGTACTTC
few	TRBV2	TRBD1	TRBJ1-2	CASSSGGLGANYGYTF	TGTGCCAGCAGCTCAGGGGGTTTGGGAGCTAACTATGGCTACACCTTC
-	TRBV5-1	-	TRBJ1-4	CASSVETRVREKLFF	TGCGCCAGCAGCGTAGAAACCAGGGTACGGGAAAAACTGTTTTTT
-	TRBV13	TRBD1	TRBJ2-1	CASSLDGTGSEGEQFF	TGTGCCAGCAGCTTAGACGGGACAGGTTCTGAGGGTGAGCAGTTCTTC
-	TRBV18	TRBD1	TRBJ1-3	CASSPRGRGRSGNTIYF	TGTGCCAGCTCACCCCGCGGCAGGGGGCGATCTGGAAACACCATATATTTT
-	TRBV19	-	TRBJ2-1	CASSMETGISYNEQFF	TGTGCCAGTAGTATGGAGACTGGAATCTCCTACAATGAGCAGTTCTTC
-	TRBV7-9	-	TRBJ2-7	CASSSRRSYEQYF	TGTGCCAGCAGCTCCAGACGCTCCTACGAGCAGTACTTC
-	TRBV27	-	TRBJ2-7	CASSLLPAASYEQYF	TGTGCCAGCAGTTTACTACCAGCGGCGTCCTACGAGCAGTACTTC
-	TRBV4-1	-	TRBJ2-7	CASSRFSEPRVEQYF	TGCGCCAGCAGCCGATTCTCGGAACCGAGGGTCGAGCAGTACTTC
-	TRBV7-9	TRBD1	TRBJ1-3	CASSSSPGTGFGNTIYF	TGTGCCAGCAGCTCCAGTCCCGGGACAGGGTTTGGAAACACCATATATTTT
-	TRBV15	-	TRBJ2-7	CATSRVPSWGDEQYF	TGTGCCACCAGCAGAGTCCCATCTTGGGGAGACGAGCAGTACTTC
-	TRBV18	TRBD1	TRBJ2-2	CASSPRTGKSHTGELFF	TGTGCCAGCTCACCCCGGACAGGGAAGTCCCACACCGGGGAGCTGTTTTTT
few	TRBV19	-	TRBJ1-1	CASSINTEAFF	TGTGCCAGTAGTATAAACACTGAAGCTTTCTTT
-	TRBV6-4	-	TRBJ2-3	CASSEEAELTDTQYF	TGTGCCAGCAGTGAGGAGGCGGAGCTCACAGATACGCAGTATTTT
-	TRBV18	-	TRBJ1-5	CASSQSGSQPQHF	TGTGCCAGCTCGCAGTCAGGGAGTCAGCCCCAGCATTTT
-	TRBV4-1	TRBD2	TRBJ2-3	CASSRGTSSTDTQYF	TGCGCCAGCAGCCGGGGGACTAGCAGCACAGATACGCAGTATTTT